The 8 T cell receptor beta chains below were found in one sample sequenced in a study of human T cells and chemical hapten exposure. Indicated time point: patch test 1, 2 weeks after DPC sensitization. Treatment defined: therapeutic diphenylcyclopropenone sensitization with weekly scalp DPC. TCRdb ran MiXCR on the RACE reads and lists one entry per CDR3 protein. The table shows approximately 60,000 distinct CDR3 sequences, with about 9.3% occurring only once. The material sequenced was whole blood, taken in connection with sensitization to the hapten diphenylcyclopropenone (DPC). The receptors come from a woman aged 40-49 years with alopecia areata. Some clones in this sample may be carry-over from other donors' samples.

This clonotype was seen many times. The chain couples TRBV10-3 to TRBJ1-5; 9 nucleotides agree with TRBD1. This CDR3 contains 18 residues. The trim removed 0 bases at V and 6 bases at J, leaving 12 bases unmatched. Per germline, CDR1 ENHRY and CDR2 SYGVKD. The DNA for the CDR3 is TGTGCCATCAGTGAGTCATTTACAGGGGGCGCCGGGATTCAGCCCCAGCATTTT. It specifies CAISESFTGGAGIQPQHF.

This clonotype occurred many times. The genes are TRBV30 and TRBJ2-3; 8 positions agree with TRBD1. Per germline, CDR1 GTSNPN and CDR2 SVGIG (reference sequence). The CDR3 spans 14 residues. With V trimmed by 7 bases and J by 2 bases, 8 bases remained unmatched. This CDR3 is CAFRQGAYTDTQYF. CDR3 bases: TGTGCCTTCCGGCAGGGGGCATACACAGATACGCAGTATTTT.

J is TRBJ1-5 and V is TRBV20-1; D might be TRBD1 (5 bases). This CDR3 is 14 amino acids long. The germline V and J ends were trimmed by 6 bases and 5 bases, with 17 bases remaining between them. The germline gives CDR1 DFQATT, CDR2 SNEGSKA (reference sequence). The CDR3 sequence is CSAQGLVLDQPQHF. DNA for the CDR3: TGCAGTGCCCAGGGACTGGTGTTAGATCAGCCCCAGCATTTT.

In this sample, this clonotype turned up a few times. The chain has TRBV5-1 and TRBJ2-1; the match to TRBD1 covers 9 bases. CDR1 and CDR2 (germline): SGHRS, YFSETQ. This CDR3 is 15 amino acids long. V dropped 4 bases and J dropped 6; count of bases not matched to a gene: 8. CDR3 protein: CASSAGQGTPNEQFF. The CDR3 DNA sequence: TGCGCCAGCAGCGCGGGACAGGGTACCCCCAATGAGCAGTTCTTC.

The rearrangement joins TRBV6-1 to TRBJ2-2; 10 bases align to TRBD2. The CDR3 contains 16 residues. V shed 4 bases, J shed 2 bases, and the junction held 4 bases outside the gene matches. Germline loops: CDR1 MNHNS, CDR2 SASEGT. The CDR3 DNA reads TGTGCCAGCAGTGGGCTAGCGGGGGTTAACACCGGGGAGCTGTTTTTT. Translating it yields CASSGLAGVNTGELFF.

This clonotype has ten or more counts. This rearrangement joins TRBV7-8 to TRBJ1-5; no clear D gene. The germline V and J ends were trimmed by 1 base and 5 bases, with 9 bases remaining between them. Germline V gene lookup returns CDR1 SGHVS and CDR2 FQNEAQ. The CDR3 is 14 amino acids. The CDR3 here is CASSLGLVDQPQHF. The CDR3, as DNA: TGTGCCAGCAGCTTAGGCTTGGTAGATCAGCCCCAGCATTTT.

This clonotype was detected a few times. In DNA form, the CDR3 reads TGTGCCAGCTCACCCACAGTAGAGACCCAGTACTTC. It codes for CASSPTVETQYF. The chain joins TRBV18 to TRBJ2-5; D unresolved. The CDR3 covers 12 residues. Trimming removed 3 bases from V and 4 bases from J, with 6 bases in between. Germline CDR1 reads KGHSH; CDR2 reads LQKENI.

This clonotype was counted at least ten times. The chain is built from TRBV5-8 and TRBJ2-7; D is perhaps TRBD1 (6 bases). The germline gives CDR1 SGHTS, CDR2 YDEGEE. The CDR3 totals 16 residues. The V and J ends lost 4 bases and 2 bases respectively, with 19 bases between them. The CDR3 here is CASSKTFGTTAYEQYF. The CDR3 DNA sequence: TGTGCCAGCAGCAAGACCTTCGGGACAACCGCCTACGAGCAGTACTTC.